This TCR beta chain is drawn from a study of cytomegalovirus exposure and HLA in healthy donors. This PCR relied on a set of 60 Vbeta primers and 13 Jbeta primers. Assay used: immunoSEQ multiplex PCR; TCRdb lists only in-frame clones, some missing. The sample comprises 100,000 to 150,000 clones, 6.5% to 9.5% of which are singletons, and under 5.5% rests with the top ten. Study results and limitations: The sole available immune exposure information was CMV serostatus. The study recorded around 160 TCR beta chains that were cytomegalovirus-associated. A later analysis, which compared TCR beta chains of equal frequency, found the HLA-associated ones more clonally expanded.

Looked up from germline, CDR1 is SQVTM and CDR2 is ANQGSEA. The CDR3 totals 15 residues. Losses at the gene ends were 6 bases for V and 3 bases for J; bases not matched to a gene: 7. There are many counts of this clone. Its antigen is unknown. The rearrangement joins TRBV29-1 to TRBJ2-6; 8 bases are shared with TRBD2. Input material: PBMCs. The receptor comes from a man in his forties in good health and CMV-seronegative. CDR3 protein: CSVGTSGIGANVLTF. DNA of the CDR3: TGCAGCGTAGGGACTAGTGGTATTGGGGCCAACGTCCTGACTTTC. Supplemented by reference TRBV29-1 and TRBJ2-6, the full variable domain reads SAVISQKPSRDICQRGTSLTIQCQVDSQVTMMFWYRQQPGQSLTLIATANQGSEATYESGFVIDKFPISRPNLTFSTLTVSNMSPEDSSIYLCSVGTSGIGANVLTFGAGSRLTVL.